Presented here are 10 T cell receptor beta chains from one specimen sequenced in a study of T cells in Graves' hyperthyroidism and ophthalmopathy. Amplification yielded TCR beta CDR3 regions, with RNA transcripts as the source. HTBI primers were the set used in a first-round RT-PCR of the TCR CDR3. One entry per CDR3 protein, called by TCRdb with MiXCR from the multiplex PCR reads. Here the sample spans around 200,000 distinct CDR3 sequences, more than 15% being singletons. The sample taken for sequencing was blood. Receptor source: a woman aged 45 to 65 with Graves' hyperthyroidism.

The chain joins TRBV12-5 to TRBJ1-1; D may be TRBD1 (6 bases). Per the germline V gene, CDR1 is LGHNT and CDR2 is FRNRAP. Between the trimmed V and J ends, which lost 1 base and 5 bases, there was a span of 14 bases. The CDR3 spans 15 residues. In DNA, the CDR3 is TGTGCTAGTGGTTTGGGCCTGGGGGGCTATACTGAAGCTTTCTTT. This gives the protein CASGLGLGGYTEAFF. Complete variable domain (other parts from reference TRBV12-5 and TRBJ1-1): DARVTQTPRHKVTEMGQEVTMRCQPILGHNTVFWYRQTMMQGLELLAYFRNRAPLDDSGMPKDRFSAEMPDATLATLKIQPSEPRDSAVYFCASGLGLGGYTEAFFGQGTRLTVV.

This clonotype was seen a handful of times. V and J are TRBV4-3 and TRBJ2-3; D remains ambiguous. In germline, CDR1 is LGHNA, CDR2 YSLEER. V lost 1 base and J lost 0, with 11 bases in between. The length of the CDR3 is 16 residues. For the CDR3, the DNA is TGCGCCAGCAGCCAAGGGGCCGTGGGGAGCACAGATACGCAGTATTTT. Translation: CASSQGAVGSTDTQYF.

At least ten counts were recorded for this clonotype. The CDR3 DNA reads as TGTGCCAGTAGTGTTCAGGGGGCATGGAGCAATCAGCCCCAGCATTTT. This sequence encodes CASSVQGAWSNQPQHF. V usage is TRBV19 and J usage is TRBJ1-5, with 8 bases matching TRBD1. The junction had 7 bases not matched to a gene; V was cut back by 5 bases and J by 1 base. This CDR3 region has 16 residues. Germline V gene sequence: CDR1 LNHDA, CDR2 SQIVND (reference sequence).

The chain carries TRBV6-1 and TRBJ2-2, with 7 bases lining up with TRBD1. This CDR3 region has 14 residues. The germline CDR1 and CDR2 sequences are MNHNS and SASEGT. V was pared by 7 bases and J by 4 bases, with 6 bases of the junction left unmatched. DNA for the CDR3: TGTGCCAGCAATCTACAGGGGAGCACCGGGGAGCTGTTTTTT. This codes for CASNLQGSTGELFF.

The V call is TRBV5-1, the J call TRBJ2-3, with 7 bases lining up with TRBD2. Germline V gene sequence: CDR1 SGHRS, CDR2 YFSETQ. V was clipped by 4 bases and J by 5 bases; unmatched bases: 4. CDR3 size: 13 residues. Written as DNA, the CDR3 is TGCGCCAGCAGCGCGGGGAGGGGAGATACGCAGTATTTT. Translating gives CASSAGRGDTQYF.

The rearrangement joins TRBV28 to TRBJ2-7; the match to TRBD1 covers 7 bases. The CDR3 is 12 amino acids. Germline assignment: CDR1 MDHEN and CDR2 SYDVKM. V lost 6 bases and J lost 6; bases outside the gene matches: 5. The CDR3 nucleotides read TGTGCCAGCAGCCGCGAGGGGGCCGAGCAGTACTTC. Encoded protein: CASSREGAEQYF.

This clonotype was counted many times. The chain combines TRBV15 with TRBJ1-4; TRBD1 agrees at 8 bases. J lost 6 bases, V lost 1 base, and 7 bases had no gene match. Germline V gives CDR1 LNHNV, CDR2 YYDKDF (reference sequence). The CDR3 is 16 residues long. The CDR3 sequence is CATSRGDRGDHEKLFF. For the CDR3, the DNA is TGTGCCACCAGCAGAGGAGACAGGGGAGATCATGAAAAACTGTTTTTT. The full variable domain, with the rest looked up from reference TRBV15 and TRBJ1-4, is DAMVIQNPRYQVTQFGKPVTLSCSQTLNHNVMYWYQQKSSQAPKLLFHYYDKDFNNEADTPDNFQSRRPNTSFCFLDIRSPGLGDTAMYLCATSRGDRGDHEKLFFGSGTQLSVL.

Note on this clonotype: This CDR3 fails to terminate in the conserved phenylalanine or tryptophan, so it likely reflects a read error. CDR3 in DNA: TGTGCCAGCAGGGAGGGCCGCGGGGGGGCAAGGGACAATGAGCAGTTCGTC. It codes for CASREGRGGARDNEQFV. The chain has TRBV2 and TRBJ2-1; 9 bases are a match to TRBD2. CDR1 and CDR2 (germline): SNHLY, FYNNEI. The CDR3 has 17 amino acids. V lost 6 bases and J lost 5; bases outside the gene matches: 14.

This clonotype was seen many times. The genes are TRBV6-1 and TRBJ1-2; D possibly corresponds to TRBD1 (6 bases). Germline V gene data show CDR1 as MNHNS and CDR2 as SASEGT. Trimming stripped 5 bases from V and 1 base from J, with 11 bases between. This CDR3 has 14 amino acids. The CDR3, as DNA: TGTGCCAGCAGTCCGACAGGATTTAACTATGGCTACACCTTC. Protein product: CASSPTGFNYGYTF.

This clonotype was counted between two and nine times. V is TRBV4-1 and J is TRBJ1-5; D not resolved. Trimming took 4 bases from V and 5 from J, leaving 15 bases between them. The CDR3 has 15 residues. Germline V CDR1 and CDR2: MGHRA, YSYEKL. CDR3 amino acids: CASSLAPSVDQPQHF. For the CDR3, the DNA is TGCGCCAGCAGCCTGGCCCCGAGTGTGGATCAGCCCCAGCATTTT.